According to its frequency, the clone carrying this T cell receptor beta chain is medium-sized. Its antigen is as yet unknown. The TRB libraries of cDNA were built by UMI-labeled 5' RACE. TCRdb re-called the 5' RACE reads and catalogs CDR3 proteins one per entry, DNA excluded. The record lists thousands of distinct CDR3 sequences, of which the ten most abundant hold approximately 1.5%. The CDR3 is 14 residues long. In germline, CDR1 is SQVTM, CDR2 ANQGSEA. This record comes from a study of CXCR3-negative and CXCR3-positive naive CD8 T cells. Broader study findings: The study found comparably high diversity in both naive subsets and much lower diversity in memory CD8+ cells. Higher TRB CDR3 hydrophobicity marked CXCR3-positive naive cells relative to CXCR3-negative naive cells.

Specimen: naive CXCR3+ CD8+ T cells from blood. Subset of the sample: CD45RO-CCR7+CD27+CD95- naive CD8+ T cells expressing CXCR3 (TNR3+). The receptor's source is a human donor in good health. Some clones in this sample may be carry-over from other donors' samples. The V and J genes are TRBV29-1 and TRBJ2-1; TCRdb gives TRBD2 as the D gene, but with no DNA this cannot be confirmed. This CDR3 reads CSVERGLAIAEQFF.